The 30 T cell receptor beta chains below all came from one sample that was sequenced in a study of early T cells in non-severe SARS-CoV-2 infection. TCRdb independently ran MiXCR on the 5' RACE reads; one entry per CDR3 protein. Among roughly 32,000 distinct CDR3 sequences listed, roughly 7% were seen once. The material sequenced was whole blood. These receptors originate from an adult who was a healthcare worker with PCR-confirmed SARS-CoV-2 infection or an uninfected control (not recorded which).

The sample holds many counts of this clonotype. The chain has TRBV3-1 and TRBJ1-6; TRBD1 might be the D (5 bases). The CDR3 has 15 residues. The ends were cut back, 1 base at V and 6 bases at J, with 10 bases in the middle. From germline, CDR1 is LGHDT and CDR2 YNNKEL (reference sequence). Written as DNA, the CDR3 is TGTGCCAGCAGCCAAGGTGACAGTAGTAATTCACCCCTCCACTTT. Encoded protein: CASSQGDSSNSPLHF.

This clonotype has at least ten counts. The CDR3 nucleotides read TGTGCCAGCAGCTCGCAGGGGGGAGATACGCAGTATTTT. Protein: CASSSQGGDTQYF. The chain recombines TRBV9 with TRBJ2-3; D possibly corresponds to TRBD1 (7 bases). The germline V gene has CDR1 SGDLS and CDR2 YYNGEE. This CDR3 comprises 13 residues. V lost 4 bases and J 5 bases, leaving 11 bases between the germline ends.

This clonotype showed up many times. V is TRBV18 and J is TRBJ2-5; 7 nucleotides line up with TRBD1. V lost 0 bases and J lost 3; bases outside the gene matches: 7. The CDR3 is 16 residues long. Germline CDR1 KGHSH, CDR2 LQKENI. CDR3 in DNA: TGTGCCAGCTCACCACCAGGACAGGCAAAGAAAGAGACCCAGTACTTC. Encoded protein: CASSPPGQAKKETQYF.

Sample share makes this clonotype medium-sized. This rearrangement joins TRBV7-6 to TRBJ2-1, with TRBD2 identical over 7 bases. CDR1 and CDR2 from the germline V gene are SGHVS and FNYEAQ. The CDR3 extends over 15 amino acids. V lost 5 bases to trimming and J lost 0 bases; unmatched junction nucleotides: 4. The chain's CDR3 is CASSAGVSSYNEQFF. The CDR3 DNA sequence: TGTGCCAGCAGCGCGGGGGTCAGCTCCTACAATGAGCAGTTCTTC. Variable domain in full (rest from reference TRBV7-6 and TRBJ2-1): GAGVSQSPRYKVTKRGQDVALRCDPISGHVSLYWYRQALGQGPEFLTYFNYEAQQDKSGLPNDRFSAERPEGSISTLTIQRTEQRDSAMYRCASSAGVSSYNEQFFGPGTRLTVL.

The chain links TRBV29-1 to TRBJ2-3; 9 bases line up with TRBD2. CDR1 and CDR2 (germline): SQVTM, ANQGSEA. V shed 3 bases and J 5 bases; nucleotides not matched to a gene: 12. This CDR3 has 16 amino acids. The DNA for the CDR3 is TGCAGCGTTGAGGGGGCAAATAGCGGGAGAGTAGATACGCAGTATTTT. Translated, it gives CSVEGANSGRVDTQYF.

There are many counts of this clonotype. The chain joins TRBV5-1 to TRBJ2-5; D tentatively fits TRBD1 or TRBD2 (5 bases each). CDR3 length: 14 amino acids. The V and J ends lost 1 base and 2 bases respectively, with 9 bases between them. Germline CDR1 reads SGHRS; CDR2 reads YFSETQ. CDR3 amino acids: CASSLRGEQETQYF. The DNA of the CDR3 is TGCGCCAGCAGCTTGAGAGGGGAGCAAGAGACCCAGTACTTC.

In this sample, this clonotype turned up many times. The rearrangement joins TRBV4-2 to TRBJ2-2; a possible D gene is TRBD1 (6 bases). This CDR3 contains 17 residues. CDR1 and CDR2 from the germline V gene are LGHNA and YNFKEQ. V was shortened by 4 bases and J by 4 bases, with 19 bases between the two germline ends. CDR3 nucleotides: TGTGCCAGCAGCCGCTCCCTCCGGGACACGAGCACCGGGGAGCTGTTTTTT. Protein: CASSRSLRDTSTGELFF.

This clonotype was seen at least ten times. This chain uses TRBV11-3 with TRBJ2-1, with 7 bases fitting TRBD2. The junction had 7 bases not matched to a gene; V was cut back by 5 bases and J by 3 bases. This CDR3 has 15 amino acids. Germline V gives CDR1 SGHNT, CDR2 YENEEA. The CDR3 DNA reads TGTGCCAGCAGCCCCGGGACTATCCTCTACAATGAGCAGTTCTTC. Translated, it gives CASSPGTILYNEQFF.

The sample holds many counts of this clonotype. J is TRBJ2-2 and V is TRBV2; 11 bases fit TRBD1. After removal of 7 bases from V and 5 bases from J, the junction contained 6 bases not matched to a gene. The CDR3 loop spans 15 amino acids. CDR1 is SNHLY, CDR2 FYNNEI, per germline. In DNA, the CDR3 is TGTGCCAGCATCGCCGGGACAGGGGGGACCGGGGAGCTGTTTTTT. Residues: CASIAGTGGTGELFF.

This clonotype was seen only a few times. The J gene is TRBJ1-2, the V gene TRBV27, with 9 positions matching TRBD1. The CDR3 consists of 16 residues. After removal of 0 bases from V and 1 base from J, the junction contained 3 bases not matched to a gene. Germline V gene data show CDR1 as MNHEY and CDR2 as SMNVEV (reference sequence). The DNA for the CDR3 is TGTGCCAGCAGTTTATCGCTGACAGGGGGTAACTATGGCTACACCTTC. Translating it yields CASSLSLTGGNYGYTF.

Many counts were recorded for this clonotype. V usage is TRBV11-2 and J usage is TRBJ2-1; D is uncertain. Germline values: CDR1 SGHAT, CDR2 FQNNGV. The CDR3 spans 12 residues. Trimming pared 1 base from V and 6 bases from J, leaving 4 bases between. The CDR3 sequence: CASSLVLNEQFF. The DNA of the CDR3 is TGTGCCAGCAGCTTAGTCCTCAATGAGCAGTTCTTC.

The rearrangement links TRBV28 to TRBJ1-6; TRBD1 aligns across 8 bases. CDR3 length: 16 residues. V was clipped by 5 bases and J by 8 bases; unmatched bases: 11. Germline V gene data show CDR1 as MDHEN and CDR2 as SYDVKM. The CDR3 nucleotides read TGTGCCAGCAGTACCTACGTCAGGGGGCCTTATTCACCCCTCCACTTT. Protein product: CASSTYVRGPYSPLHF.

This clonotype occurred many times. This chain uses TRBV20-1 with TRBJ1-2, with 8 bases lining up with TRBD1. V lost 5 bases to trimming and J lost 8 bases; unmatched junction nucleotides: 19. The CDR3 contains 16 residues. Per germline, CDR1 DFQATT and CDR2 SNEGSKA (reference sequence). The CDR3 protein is CSAHPPSGQGIEGYTF. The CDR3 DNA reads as TGCAGTGCTCACCCTCCTAGTGGACAGGGAATTGAGGGCTACACCTTC.

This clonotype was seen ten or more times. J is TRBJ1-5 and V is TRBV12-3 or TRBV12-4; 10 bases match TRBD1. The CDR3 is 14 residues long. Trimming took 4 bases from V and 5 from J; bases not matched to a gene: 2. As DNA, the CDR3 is TGTGCCAGCAGTTCCGGACAGGGGGATCAGCCCCAGCATTTT. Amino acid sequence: CASSSGQGDQPQHF.

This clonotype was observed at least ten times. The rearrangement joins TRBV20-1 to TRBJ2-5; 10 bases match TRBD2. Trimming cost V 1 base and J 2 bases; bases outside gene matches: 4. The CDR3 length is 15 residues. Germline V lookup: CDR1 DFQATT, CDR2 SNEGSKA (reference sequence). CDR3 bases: TGCAGTGCTAGAGCAGCGGGAGGGCCGCAAGAGACCCAGTACTTC. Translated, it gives CSARAAGGPQETQYF.

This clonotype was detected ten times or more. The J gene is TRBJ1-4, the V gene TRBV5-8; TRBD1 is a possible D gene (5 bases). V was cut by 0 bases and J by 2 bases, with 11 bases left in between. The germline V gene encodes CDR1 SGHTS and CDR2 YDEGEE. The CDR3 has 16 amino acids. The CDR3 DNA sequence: TGTGCCAGCAGCTTGGAAGGGGCGGCCACTAATGAAAAACTGTTTTTT. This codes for CASSLEGAATNEKLFF.

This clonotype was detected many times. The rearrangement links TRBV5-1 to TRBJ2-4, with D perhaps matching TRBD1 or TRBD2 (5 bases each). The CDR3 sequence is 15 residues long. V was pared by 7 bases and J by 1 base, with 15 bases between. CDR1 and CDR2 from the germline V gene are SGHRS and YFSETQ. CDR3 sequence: CASYVPGAAKNIQYF. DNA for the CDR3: TGCGCCAGCTACGTCCCCGGGGCGGCCAAAAACATTCAGTACTTC.

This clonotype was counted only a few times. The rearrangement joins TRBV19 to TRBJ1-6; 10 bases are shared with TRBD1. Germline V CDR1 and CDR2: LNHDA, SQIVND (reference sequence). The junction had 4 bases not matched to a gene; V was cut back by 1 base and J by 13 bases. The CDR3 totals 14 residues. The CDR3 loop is CASSIGTGGYPLHF. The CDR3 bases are TGTGCCAGTAGTATAGGGACAGGGGGTTACCCCCTCCACTTT.

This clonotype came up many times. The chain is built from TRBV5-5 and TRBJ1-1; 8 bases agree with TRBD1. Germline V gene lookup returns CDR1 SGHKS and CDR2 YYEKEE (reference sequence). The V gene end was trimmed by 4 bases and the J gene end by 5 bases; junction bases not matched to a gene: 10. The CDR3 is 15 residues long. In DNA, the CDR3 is TGTGCCAGCAGCCTTGGACAGGGCAGAAGAACTGAAGCTTTCTTT. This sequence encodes CASSLGQGRRTEAFF.

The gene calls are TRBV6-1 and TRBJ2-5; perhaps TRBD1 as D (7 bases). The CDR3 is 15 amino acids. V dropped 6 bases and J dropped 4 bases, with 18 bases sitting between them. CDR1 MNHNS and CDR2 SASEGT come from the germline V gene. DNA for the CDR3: TGTGCCAGCAGCAAAGGAGGGACAGCCCTAGAGACCCAGTACTTC. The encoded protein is CASSKGGTALETQYF.

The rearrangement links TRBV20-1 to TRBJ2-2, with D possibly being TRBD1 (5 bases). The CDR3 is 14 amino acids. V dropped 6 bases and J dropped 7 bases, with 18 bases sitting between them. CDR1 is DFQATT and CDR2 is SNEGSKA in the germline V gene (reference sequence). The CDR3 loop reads CSAAQGSFSGELFF. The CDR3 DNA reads TGCAGTGCAGCGCAGGGATCTTTTAGCGGGGAGCTGTTTTTT.

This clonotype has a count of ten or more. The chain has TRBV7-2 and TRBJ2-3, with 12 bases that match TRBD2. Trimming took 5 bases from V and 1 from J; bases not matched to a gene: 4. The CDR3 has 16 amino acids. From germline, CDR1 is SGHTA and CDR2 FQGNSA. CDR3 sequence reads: CASSLRLAGGTDTQYF. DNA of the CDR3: TGTGCCAGCAGCCTTAGACTAGCGGGGGGCACAGATACGCAGTATTTT.

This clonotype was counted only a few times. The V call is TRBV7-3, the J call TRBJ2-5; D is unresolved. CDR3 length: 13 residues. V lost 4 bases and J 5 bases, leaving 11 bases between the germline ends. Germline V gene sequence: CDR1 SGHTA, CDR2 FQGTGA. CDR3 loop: CASSSSHSETQYF. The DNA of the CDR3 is TGTGCCAGCAGCTCCTCGCACAGCGAGACCCAGTACTTC.

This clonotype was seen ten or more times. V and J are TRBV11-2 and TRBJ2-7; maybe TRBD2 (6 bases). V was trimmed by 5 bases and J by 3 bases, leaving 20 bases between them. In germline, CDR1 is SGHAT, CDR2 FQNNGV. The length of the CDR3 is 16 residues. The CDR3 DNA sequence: TGTGCCAGCAGCCTCGTGAAGAGCGGAGGGATCTACGAGCAGTACTTC. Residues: CASSLVKSGGIYEQYF. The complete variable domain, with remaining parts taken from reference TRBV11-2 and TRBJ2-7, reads EAGVAQSPRYKIIEKRQSVAFWCNPISGHATLYWYQQILGQGPKLLIQFQNNGVVDDSQLPKDRFSAERLKGVDSTLKIQPAKLEDSAVYLCASSLVKSGGIYEQYFGPGTRLTVT.

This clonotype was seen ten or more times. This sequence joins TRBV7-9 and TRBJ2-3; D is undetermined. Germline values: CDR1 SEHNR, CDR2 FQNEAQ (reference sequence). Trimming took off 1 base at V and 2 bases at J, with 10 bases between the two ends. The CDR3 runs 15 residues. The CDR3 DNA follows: TGTGCCAGCAGCTTAGTAGTTCTGCCCACAGATACGCAGTATTTT. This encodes CASSLVVLPTDTQYF.

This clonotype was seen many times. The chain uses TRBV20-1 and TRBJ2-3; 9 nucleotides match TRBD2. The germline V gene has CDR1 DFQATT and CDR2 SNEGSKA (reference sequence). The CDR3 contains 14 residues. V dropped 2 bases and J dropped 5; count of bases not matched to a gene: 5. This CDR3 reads CSARMSTSGDTQYF. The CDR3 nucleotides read TGCAGTGCTAGAATGTCGACTAGCGGAGATACGCAGTATTTT.

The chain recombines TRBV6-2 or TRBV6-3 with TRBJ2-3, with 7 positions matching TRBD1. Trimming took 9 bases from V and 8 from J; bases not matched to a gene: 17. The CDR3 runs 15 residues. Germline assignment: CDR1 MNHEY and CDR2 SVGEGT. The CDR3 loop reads CASSPSRGPVGTQYF. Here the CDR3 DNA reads TGTGCCAGTAGCCCCTCGAGGGGGCCGGTAGGTACGCAGTATTTT.

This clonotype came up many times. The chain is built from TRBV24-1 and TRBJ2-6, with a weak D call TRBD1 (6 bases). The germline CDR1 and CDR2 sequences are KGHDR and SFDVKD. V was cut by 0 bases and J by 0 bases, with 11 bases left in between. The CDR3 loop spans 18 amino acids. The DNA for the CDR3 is TGTGCCACCAGTGATTTGACAGGGTCGAGCTCTGGGGCCAACGTCCTGACTTTC. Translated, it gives CATSDLTGSSSGANVLTF.

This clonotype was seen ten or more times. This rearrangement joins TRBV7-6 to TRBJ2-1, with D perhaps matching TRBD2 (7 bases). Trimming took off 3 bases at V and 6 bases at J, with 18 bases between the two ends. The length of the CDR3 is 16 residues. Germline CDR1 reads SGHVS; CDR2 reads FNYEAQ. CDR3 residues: CASSLGGGRFANEQFF. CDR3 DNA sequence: TGTGCCAGCAGCTTGGGAGGGGGACGGTTTGCCAATGAGCAGTTCTTC.

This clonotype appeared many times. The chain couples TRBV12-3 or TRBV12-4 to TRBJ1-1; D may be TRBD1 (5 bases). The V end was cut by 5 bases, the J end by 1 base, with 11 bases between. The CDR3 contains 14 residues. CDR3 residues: CASSRGIANTEAFF. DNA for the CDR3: TGTGCCAGCAGTAGGGGAATAGCGAACACTGAAGCTTTCTTT.